This T cell receptor beta chain was recorded in a study of blood T cells in healthy people across ages. Overall study findings and caveats: Higher diversity and more naive CD4+ cells were features of long-lived donors, compared to aged donors.

Samples had at least 7 million PBMCs isolated from them. As to this clonotype: Its antigen remains unidentified.

Per germline, CDR1 SQVTM and CDR2 ANQGSEA. The CDR3 length is 12 residues. V lost 7 bases, J lost 1 base, and 10 bases lay in between. Combining a sample-barcoded 5' primer with a J-beta primer mix, a second PCR ran for roughly 7 to 12 cycles. Every individual sample yielded 2.5 million or more paired-end reads (each containing CDR3). TCRdb re-called the 5' RACE reads with MiXCR, one entry per CDR3 protein. This sample has about 1.5 million distinct CDR3 sequences, with 35% to 45% found just once. Sequencing was done on a sample of blood. The source is a woman aged 18 to 35 in good health. The chain carries TRBV29-1 and TRBJ1-1; no definite D call. CDR3 region: CSAFTGNTEAFF. CDR3 coding DNA: TGCAGCGCTTTCACGGGGAACACTGAAGCTTTCTTT.